One and the same sample provided the 28 T cell receptor beta chains below, sequenced in a study of T cell repertoires in cytomegalovirus infection. TCRdb redid the calling of the reads with MiXCR, one entry per CDR3 protein. The sample includes 340,000 or so distinct CDR3 sequences, 20% to 25% of them seen just once. These receptors are not linked to any known antigen. This sample comprised cultured PBMCs, obtained from culture after CMV antigen stimulation. The receptors stem from a human donor in good health (CMV status not recorded). Some clones in this sample may be carry-over from other donors' samples.

This clonotype appeared a few times. This rearrangement joins TRBV28 to TRBJ2-5; 7 bases fit TRBD2. J gave up 4 bases and V 5 bases, and 22 bases lay outside the gene matches. The CDR3 covers 19 residues. Per germline, CDR1 MDHEN and CDR2 SYDVKM. The CDR3 sequence is CASSLRNYLAERDLETQYF. DNA of the CDR3: TGTGCCAGCAGTCTGCGTAATTATCTAGCGGAGCGAGACTTAGAGACCCAGTACTTC.

The gene calls are TRBV29-1 and TRBJ2-7; D unclear. The CDR3 length is 12 residues. Between the trimmed V and J ends, which lost 7 bases and 4 bases, there was a span of 14 bases. Germline CDR1 is SQVTM and CDR2 is ANQGSEA. This CDR3 is CSAVGPAYEQYF. CDR3 DNA: TGCAGCGCCGTGGGTCCGGCTTACGAGCAGTACTTC.

Worth noting for this clonotype: A much more abundant neighbour one base away suggests this may be a read error. The chain couples TRBV7-2 to TRBJ1-2; D remains unclear. The germline V gene has CDR1 SGHTA and CDR2 FQGNSA. This CDR3 spans 14 amino acids. The CDR3 is CASSFRQRNYGFTF. CDR3 nucleotides: TGTGCCAGCAGCTTTCGCCAGCGCAACTATGGCTTCACCTTC.

This clonotype was seen a few times. This chain joins TRBV6-6 and TRBJ2-7, with D uncertain. The CDR3 runs to 15 residues. Germline-derived CDR1 and CDR2 are MNHNY and SVGAGI (reference sequence). The ends were cut back, 0 bases at V and 7 bases at J, with 16 bases in the middle. The CDR3 is CASSYSGLTLIEQYF. In DNA, the CDR3 is TGTGCCAGCAGTTACTCCGGGCTGACCTTAATTGAGCAGTACTTC.

Within the sample, this clonotype is medium-sized. The rearrangement joins TRBV7-2 to TRBJ1-1; D perhaps matches TRBD1 (5 bases). Germline V gene lookup returns CDR1 SGHTA and CDR2 FQGNSA. The CDR3 contains 14 residues. V gave up 5 bases and J gave up 7 bases, with 17 bases separating them. The CDR3 sequence: CASSPGGVLGEAFF. CDR3 nucleotide sequence: TGTGCCAGCAGCCCGGGAGGGGTACTGGGTGAAGCTTTCTTT.

This clonotype was observed a handful of times. V and J are TRBV11-1 and TRBJ2-7, with D perhaps TRBD1 or TRBD2 (6 bases each). Germline CDR1 is SGHAT and CDR2 is FQDESV (reference sequence). Trimming stripped 0 bases from V and 3 bases from J, with 18 bases between. The CDR3 has 17 residues. The DNA for the CDR3 is TGTGCCAGCAGCTTAGCGACGGCGGGGCAGGGGCTCTACGAGCAGTACGTC. Translation: CASSLATAGQGLYEQYV.

The V gene is TRBV28, the J gene TRBJ2-7, with D perhaps TRBD2 (5 bases). The V gene's germline CDR1 is MDHEN and CDR2 SYDVKM. The CDR3 spans 9 residues. This chain's CDR3 is CETSYEQYV. The CDR3 coding sequence is TGTGAAACTAGCTACGAGCAGTACGTC.

This clonotype has a handful of counts. The chain employs TRBV19 and TRBJ1-2; D remains unclear. Germline CDR1 and CDR2: LNHDA and SQIVND (reference sequence). Trimming left V 0 bases short and J 4 bases short, with 12 bases between. This CDR3 is 15 amino acids long. The CDR3 DNA reads as TGTGCCAGTAGTATAGACTACTTAGCGGTCTATGGCTACACCTTC. Its translation: CASSIDYLAVYGYTF. The complete variable domain, with remaining parts taken from reference TRBV19 and TRBJ1-2, reads DGGITQSPKYLFRKEGQNVTLSCEQNLNHDAMYWYRQDPGQGLRLIYYSQIVNDFQKGDIAEGYSVSREKKESFPLTVTSAQKNPTAFYLCASSIDYLAVYGYTFGSGTRLTVV.

This clonotype was picked up a small number of times. This chain links TRBV2 with TRBJ1-5; no reliable D call. There are 15 residues in the CDR3. V lost 6 bases and J lost 0, with 12 bases in between. The germline CDR1 and CDR2 sequences are SNHLY and FYNNEI. The CDR3 DNA reads TGTGCCAGCAGCCCGACAACGTCTAGCAATCAGCCCCAGCATTTT. Translated: CASSPTTSSNQPQHF.

J is TRBJ1-1 and V is TRBV11-2; D is unresolved. The CDR3 runs 14 residues. Germline assignment: CDR1 SGHAT and CDR2 FQNNGV. The V gene lost 3 bases and the J gene lost 5 bases, with 13 bases spanning the gap. CDR3 protein: CASSLMKRGTEAFF. CDR3 coding DNA: TGTGCCAGCAGCTTGATGAAACGAGGGACTGAAGCTTTCTTT.

This chain uses TRBV5-1 with TRBJ2-4; 8 nucleotides match TRBD1. Germline lookup yields CDR1 SGHRS and CDR2 YFSETQ. This CDR3 comprises 13 residues. The V gene end was trimmed by 4 bases and the J gene end by 8 bases; junction bases not matched to a gene: 5. The CDR3 loop reads CASSIQGADIQYF. CDR3 nucleotides: TGCGCCAGCAGCATCCAGGGGGCTGACATTCAGTACTTC.

J is TRBJ2-1 and V is TRBV28, with 10 bases aligning to TRBD1. Per germline, CDR1 MDHEN and CDR2 SYDVKM. The CDR3 contains 16 residues. With V trimmed by 7 bases and J by 3 bases, 9 bases remained unmatched. In DNA, the CDR3 is TGTGCCAGCACCACCATGGGGGACAGGGGCTACAATGAGCAGTTCTTC. It translates to CASTTMGDRGYNEQFF.

This clonotype occurred many times. The chain has TRBV11-2 and TRBJ2-3, with a tentative D call TRBD2 (6 bases). This CDR3 spans 12 amino acids. The germline CDR1 and CDR2 sequences are SGHAT and FQNNGV. Trimming removed 5 bases at V and 8 bases at J, with 11 bases between. DNA for the CDR3: TGTGCCAGCAGCCCGGGGCGGGGTACGCAGTATTTT. Protein product: CASSPGRGTQYF.

In this sample, this clonotype turned up a few times. The J gene is TRBJ2-1, the V gene TRBV15; D tentatively reads TRBD1 or TRBD2 (5 bases each). The CDR3 totals 15 residues. Per the germline V gene, CDR1 is LNHNV and CDR2 is YYDKDF (reference sequence). V was pared by 5 bases and J by 8 bases, with 19 bases between. CDR3 sequence reads: CATSRLSVRGDEQFF. The DNA for the CDR3 is TGTGCCACCAGCCGACTTAGCGTGAGGGGCGATGAGCAGTTCTTC.

The chain employs TRBV24-1 and TRBJ2-2; a weak D match, TRBD1 (5 bases). The CDR3 loop spans 16 amino acids. Trimming stripped 4 bases from V and 3 bases from J, with 14 bases between. Germline CDR1 and CDR2: KGHDR and SFDVKD. The CDR3 coding sequence is TGTGCCACCAGTGACCCCATGGGGCTCGACACCGGGGAGCTGTTTTTT. The encoded protein is CATSDPMGLDTGELFF.

This rearrangement joins TRBV28 to TRBJ2-7, with TRBD1 matching over 9 bases. V dropped 7 bases and J dropped 5; count of bases not matched to a gene: 9. Germline CDR1 reads MDHEN; CDR2 reads SYDVKM. This CDR3 region has 14 residues. The CDR3 nucleotides are TGTGCCAGCATGGATGGACAGGGGCTGGACGAGCAGTACTTC. Translation: CASMDGQGLDEQYF.

This chain uses TRBV19 with TRBJ1-2; D gene uncertain. The CDR3 spans 13 residues. Germline loops: CDR1 LNHDA, CDR2 SQIVND (reference sequence). The V end lost 4 bases, the J end lost 5 bases, and 11 bases lay between the germline ends. DNA of the CDR3: TGTGCCAGTAGTAGGAGTCTCCTTTATGGCTACACCTTC. It codes for CASSRSLLYGYTF.

This clonotype was seen ten or more times. The V gene is TRBV11-3, the J gene TRBJ1-6, with a tentative D call TRBD1 (6 bases). The CDR3 is 15 residues long. The V end lost 1 base, the J end lost 6 bases, and 10 bases lay between the germline ends. CDR1 is SGHNT and CDR2 is YENEEA in the germline V gene. CDR3 bases: TGTGCCAGCAGCTTAGTTGGACAGCTTAATTCACCCCTCCACTTT. Residues: CASSLVGQLNSPLHF.

This clonotype was seen just once. Here the CDR3 DNA reads TGCAGTGCTAGAGACCTTGGGGGTCGGACATTTAATGAAAAACTGTTTTTT. Protein product: CSARDLGGRTFNEKLFF. The chain links TRBV20-1 to TRBJ1-4; TRBD1 might be the D (5 bases). The germline V gene encodes CDR1 DFQATT and CDR2 SNEGSKA (reference sequence). With 0 bases removed from V and 4 bases from J, the gap between germline ends came to 18 bases. The CDR3 covers 17 residues.

The chain joins TRBV29-1 to TRBJ1-2; a weak D match, TRBD1 (5 bases). The V and J ends lost 3 bases and 4 bases respectively, with 12 bases between them. The germline gives CDR1 SQVTM, CDR2 ANQGSEA. The CDR3 spans 13 residues. The CDR3 sequence is CSVEYAGSYGYTF. CDR3 bases: TGCAGCGTTGAGTATGCAGGGAGCTATGGCTACACCTTC.

This chain links TRBV5-1 with TRBJ2-1; tentatively, D is TRBD1 (6 bases). The germline CDR1 and CDR2 sequences are SGHRS and YFSETQ. Trimming left V 4 bases short and J 2 bases short, with 13 bases between. CDR3 length: 15 residues. The CDR3: CASSLGQPTYNEQFF. The CDR3 nucleotides read TGCGCCAGCAGCCTAGGACAGCCTACCTACAATGAGCAGTTCTTC.

The table lists this clonotype with a few counts. The chain is built from TRBV6-5 and TRBJ2-6, with a possible D match to TRBD2 (6 bases). The CDR3 sequence is 15 residues long. Germline V gene lookup returns CDR1 MNHEY and CDR2 SVGAGI. Trimming shortened V by 3 bases and J by 4 bases, and 10 bases separated the two germline ends. The CDR3 DNA follows: TGTGCCAGCAGTTATCGAGGGAGGGGGGCCAACGTCCTGACTTTC. Translation: CASSYRGRGANVLTF.

There are a few counts of this clonotype. The chain has TRBV6-1 and TRBJ2-1; tentative D call: TRBD1 (6 bases). This CDR3 is built from 14 residues. The germline CDR1 and CDR2 sequences are MNHNS and SASEGT. The chain's CDR3 is CALQGRISYNEQFF. DNA of the CDR3: TGTGCTTTACAGGGCAGGATCTCCTACAATGAGCAGTTCTTC.

This chain uses TRBV12-3 or TRBV12-4 with TRBJ2-7; TRBD2 aligns across 11 bases. CDR3 length equals 15 residues. The trim removed 3 bases at V and 3 bases at J, leaving 4 bases unmatched. As DNA, the CDR3 is TGTGCCAGCAGTTTGGGACTAGCGGACCTCTACGAGCAGTACGTC. Its translation is CASSLGLADLYEQYV.

This clonotype was seen ten or more times. V and J are TRBV7-2 and TRBJ2-5, with 8 bases lining up with TRBD1. The trim removed 0 bases at V and 5 bases at J, leaving 17 bases unmatched. CDR3 length equals 19 residues. Germline-derived CDR1 and CDR2 are SGHTA and FQGNSA. The DNA of the CDR3 is TGTGCCAGCAGCTTAGCTGCAGGGGGCGCCATCCAGGATTGGGAGACCCAGTACTTC. Its protein is CASSLAAGGAIQDWETQYF.

The sample holds a few counts of this clonotype. V and J are TRBV7-6 and TRBJ2-3; 11 bases align to TRBD2. Unmatched junction bases numbered 7, after V lost 3 bases and J lost 2 bases. Germline V gives CDR1 SGHVS, CDR2 FNYEAQ. CDR3 size: 17 residues. The CDR3 region has the DNA TGTGCCAGCAGCTTTCGAAGACTAGCGGGACCCACAGATACGCAGTATTTT. Its translation is CASSFRRLAGPTDTQYF.

The sample holds many counts of this clonotype. The V gene is TRBV7-2, the J gene TRBJ1-2, with D possibly TRBD1 on 5 matching bases. V was clipped by 5 bases and J by 6 bases, with 19 bases between them. The germline V gene has CDR1 SGHTA and CDR2 FQGNSA. The CDR3 is 15 amino acids. CDR3 protein: CASSLQAGTPDGYTF. The CDR3 DNA reads TGTGCCAGCAGCCTCCAAGCCGGGACCCCGGATGGCTACACCTTC.

This clonotype was found a few times. The chain carries TRBV27 and TRBJ1-5; D possibly corresponds to TRBD1 (6 bases). The CDR3 extends over 15 amino acids. Trimming removed 8 bases from V and 4 bases from J, with 18 bases in between. Germline V gives CDR1 MNHEY, CDR2 SMNVEV (reference sequence). CDR3 sequence reads: CASGAGGGRNQPQHF. For the CDR3, the DNA is TGTGCCAGCGGGGCGGGGGGCGGTCGGAATCAGCCCCAGCATTTT.